This T cell receptor (beta chain) was captured by sequencing in a study of T cell changes during pregnancy in multiple sclerosis. The CDR3 runs to 13 residues. V was trimmed by 10 bases and J by 5 bases, leaving 15 bases between them. Looked up from germline, CDR1 is MNHEY and CDR2 is SMNVEV (reference sequence). Repertoires were generated with immunoSEQ multiplex PCR, while TCRdb's copy carries only in-frame clones and drops some. Altogether 43,000 or so clones are present, about nine tenths being singletons, with the ten largest covering less than 1.5%. J is TRBJ2-1 and V is TRBV27; D unresolved. Sequenced: PBMCs (not recorded whether the cells were cultured). The receptor was isolated from a female donor with multiple sclerosis, enrolled in a pregnancy study. CDR3 sequence: CATVGALNNEQFF. The DNA for the CDR3 is TGTGCCACCGTCGGTGCGCTTAACAATGAGCAGTTCTTC.